This is a list of T cell receptor beta chains from one sample in a study of cytomegalovirus exposure and HLA in healthy donors. The method was immunoSEQ multiplex PCR; TCRdb's version includes in-frame clones alone and lacks a portion of them. Among fewer than 300,000 clones, 80% were seen once, and the ten largest hold 0.3% to 0.35%. Sequenced input: PBMCs. The receptors come from a girl aged 2 to 10 in good health and CMV-seronegative. The CDR3 runs from the conserved cysteine through the conserved F or W. D genes are given only for firm matches.

j_gene,v_gene,d_gene,CDR3aa
TRBJ1-6,TRBV5-1,TRBD1,CASRAGTGGSPLHF
TRBJ2-4,TRBV2,.,CASSDGRAKNIQYF
TRBJ2-3,TRBV4-1,.,CASSHETPDTQYF
TRBJ2-5,TRBV10-3,TRBD1,CAISEVHRGSGETQYF
TRBJ2-7,TRBV18,.,CASSPHKNYEQYF
TRBJ2-1,TRBV7-9,.,CASSLVLYNEQFF
TRBJ2-3,TRBV5-1,.,CASSSSPADTQYF
TRBJ2-1,TRBV9,TRBD2,CASSVAGGPTYNEQFF
TRBJ2-5,TRBV10-3,TRBD2,CAINPPGLAEYQETQYF
TRBJ1-5,TRBV27,TRBD1,CASSPGDSRNQPQHF
TRBJ1-4,TRBV29-1,TRBD1,CSVVDRGEKLFF
TRBJ2-2,TRBV5-1,.,CASSLSITGNTGELFF
TRBJ1-5,TRBV5-4,.,CASSLAGDSAQHF
TRBJ2-7,TRBV6-1,TRBD2,CASTLAGSYEQYF
TRBJ2-1,TRBV21-1,.,CASSARQTTGLPSSYNEQFF
TRBJ1-5,TRBV6-1,.,CASSGRNQPQHF
TRBJ2-1,TRBV29-1,TRBD1,CSVEDQRSRGGHEQFF
TRBJ2-2,TRBV5-4,.,CASMDLGGAGELFF
TRBJ1-1,TRBV4-1,.,CASSPTSGRRVGAFF
TRBJ1-3,TRBV9,.,CASSVRGTGNTIYF
TRBJ2-7,TRBV4-1,TRBD1,CASSHIQGFYEQYF
TRBJ2-1,TRBV9,.,CASSVGHAAYKPNEQFF
TRBJ1-1,TRBV7-8,.,CASSLRALGGTEAFF
TRBJ2-5,TRBV6-5,TRBD1,CASSSRDRGLKGTQYF
TRBJ2-1,TRBV7-8,TRBD2,CASSPGSQSGGEQFF
TRBJ2-7,TRBV6-5,.,CASSPSGVSYEQYF
TRBJ2-3,TRBV5-1,TRBD2,CASSWGGRTDTQYF
TRBJ1-3,TRBV6-5,TRBD1,CASSYGQGTTIYF
TRBJ2-3,TRBV6-1,.,CASSEGASADTQYF
TRBJ1-6,TRBV28,TRBD1,CASSPSDRFRSPLHF
TRBJ1-2,TRBV28,TRBD1,CASSAILGTGGYGYTF